This T cell receptor (beta chain) was obtained from a study of glioma-infiltrating T cells after dendritic cell vaccination. Findings of the study overall: Complete blood and tumor specimen sets were limited to few patients.

This clone was found once. Its antigen remains unidentified. Profiling relied on immunoSEQ multiplex PCR, and the TCRdb table lists in-frame clones only, not all of them. The repertoire holds around 97,000 clones, with about four fifths as singletons. Germline V CDR1 and CDR2: SGDLS, YYNGEE. There are 14 residues in the CDR3. The specimen was blood, collected before dendritic cell vaccination. This receptor was identified in a human donor with glioblastoma. This chain uses TRBV9 with TRBJ2-5; 10 nucleotides line up with TRBD1. The last part of the DNA fits TRBJ2-7 better; the J call may be wrong. CDR3 bases: TGTGCCAGCTCTCGGACAGGGGGTTCCTACGAGCAGTACTTC. It translates to CASSRTGGSYEQYF.